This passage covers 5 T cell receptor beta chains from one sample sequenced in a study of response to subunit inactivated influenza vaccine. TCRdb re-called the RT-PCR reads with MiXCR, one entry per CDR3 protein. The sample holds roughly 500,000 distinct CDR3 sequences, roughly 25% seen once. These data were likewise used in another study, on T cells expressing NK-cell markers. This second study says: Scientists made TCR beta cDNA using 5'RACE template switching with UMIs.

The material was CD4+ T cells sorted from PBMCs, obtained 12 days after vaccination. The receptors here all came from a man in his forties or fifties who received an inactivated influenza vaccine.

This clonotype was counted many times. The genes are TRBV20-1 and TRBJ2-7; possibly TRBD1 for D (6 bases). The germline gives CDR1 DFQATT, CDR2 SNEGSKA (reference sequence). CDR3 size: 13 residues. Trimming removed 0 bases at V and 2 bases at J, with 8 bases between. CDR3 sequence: CSAREHRAYEQYF. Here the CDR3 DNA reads TGCAGTGCTAGAGAACACAGGGCCTACGAGCAGTACTTC.

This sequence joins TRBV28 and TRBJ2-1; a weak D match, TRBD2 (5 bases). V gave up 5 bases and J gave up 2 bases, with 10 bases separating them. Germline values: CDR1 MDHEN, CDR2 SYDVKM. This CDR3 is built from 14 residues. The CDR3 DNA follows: TGTGCCAGCAGTCCCCCCGGGGCCTACAATGAGCAGTTCTTC. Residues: CASSPPGAYNEQFF. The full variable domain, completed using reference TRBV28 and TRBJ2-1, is DVKVTQSSRYLVKRTGEKVFLECVQDMDHENMFWYRQDPGLGLRLIYFSYDVKMKEKGDIPEGYSVSREKKERFSLILESASTNQTSMYLCASSPPGAYNEQFFGPGTRLTVL.

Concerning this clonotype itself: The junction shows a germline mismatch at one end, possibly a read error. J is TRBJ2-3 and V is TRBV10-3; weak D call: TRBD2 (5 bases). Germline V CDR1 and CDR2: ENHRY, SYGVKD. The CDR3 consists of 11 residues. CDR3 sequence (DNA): TGTGCCATCAGCCCGGGAAATACCATGAATTTT. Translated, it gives CAISPGNTMNF.

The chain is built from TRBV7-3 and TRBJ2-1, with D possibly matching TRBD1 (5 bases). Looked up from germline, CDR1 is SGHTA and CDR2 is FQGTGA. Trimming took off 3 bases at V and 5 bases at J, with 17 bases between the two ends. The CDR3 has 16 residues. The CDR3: CASSFFHRQGHNEQFF. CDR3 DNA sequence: TGTGCCAGCAGCTTTTTCCACAGGCAGGGTCACAATGAGCAGTTCTTC.

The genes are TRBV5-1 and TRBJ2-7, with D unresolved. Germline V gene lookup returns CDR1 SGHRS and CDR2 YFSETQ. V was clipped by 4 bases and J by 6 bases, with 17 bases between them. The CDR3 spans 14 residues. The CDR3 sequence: CASSNRQGMAEQYF. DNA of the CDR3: TGCGCCAGCAGCAACCGACAAGGTATGGCCGAGCAGTACTTC.